One and the same sample provided the 19 T cell receptor beta chains below, sequenced in a study of T cells in Graves' hyperthyroidism and ophthalmopathy. RNA transcripts were the template for amplifying TCR beta CDR3 regions. The HTBI set primed first-round TCR CDR3 RT-PCR. TCRdb reprocessed the multiplex PCR reads via MiXCR and lists one record per CDR3 protein. Among about 400,000 distinct CDR3 sequences listed, 15% to 18% were seen once. Sequenced sample: blood. The receptors were gathered from a woman aged 18-35 years with Graves' hyperthyroidism.

As to this clonotype: This could be a read error, since a much larger clone is one nucleotide away. The chain uses TRBV12-3 or TRBV12-4 and TRBJ2-4, with TRBD2 identical over 9 bases. The CDR3 is 15 residues long. V lost 1 base and J lost 9; bases outside the gene matches: 7. CDR3 coding DNA: TGTGCCAGCAGTTTAGAGGGCGGGAGGGTCACCATTCAGTACTTC. Translation: CASSLEGGRVTIQYF.

The gene calls are TRBV2 and TRBJ2-1; D may be TRBD2 (6 bases). Germline CDR1 SNHLY, CDR2 FYNNEI. The CDR3 consists of 14 residues. V shed 2 bases and J shed 4 bases, with 9 bases lying between them. The chain's CDR3 is CASSESSGYNEQFF. The CDR3 DNA reads as TGTGCCAGCAGTGAATCCAGCGGGTACAATGAGCAGTTCTTC.

In the case of this clonotype: One end of the junction varies from germline; a read error may be responsible. The chain employs TRBV6-2 or TRBV6-3 and TRBJ2-3, with a weak D call TRBD2 (6 bases). The CDR3 totals 14 residues. CDR1 and CDR2 from the germline V gene are MNHEY and SVGEGT. This chain's CDR3 is CASRWAGSTDAQYF. The CDR3 DNA sequence: TGTGCCAGCAGATGGGCGGGGAGCACAGATGCGCAGTATTTT.

Details on this clonotype: This could be a read error, since a much larger clone is one nucleotide away. The chain has TRBV11-3 and TRBJ2-7; possibly TRBD1 for D (6 bases). Trimming cost V 0 bases and J 1 base, with 13 bases left between them. Germline V gene sequence: CDR1 SGHNT, CDR2 YENEEA. CDR3 size: 16 residues. CDR3 DNA: TGTGCCAGCAGCTTAGAAGGGACATCAGTTTCCTACGAGCAGTACTTC. This sequence encodes CASSLEGTSVSYEQYF.

The rearrangement joins TRBV28 to TRBJ2-7, with D perhaps matching TRBD1 (6 bases). The CDR3 runs to 15 residues. V gave up 5 bases and J gave up 0 bases, with 14 bases separating them. CDR1 is MDHEN, CDR2 SYDVKM, per germline. The CDR3 is CASSATTTGSYEQYF. The CDR3 nucleotides read TGTGCCAGCAGTGCCACCACGACAGGCTCCTACGAGCAGTACTTC. The full variable domain, its missing parts supplied by reference TRBV28 and TRBJ2-7, is DVKVTQSSRYLVKRTGEKVFLECVQDMDHENMFWYRQDPGLGLRLIYFSYDVKMKEKGDIPEGYSVSREKKERFSLILESASTNQTSMYLCASSATTTGSYEQYFGPGTRLTVT.

In this sample, this clonotype turned up many times. The chain combines TRBV2 with TRBJ1-5; D gene unclear. The CDR3 totals 14 residues. Germline-derived CDR1 and CDR2 are SNHLY and FYNNEI. Trimming took 4 bases from V and 9 from J, leaving 16 bases between them. The CDR3 loop is CASSVIAGDTPQHF. CDR3 nucleotides: TGTGCCAGCAGTGTTATCGCTGGGGATACGCCCCAGCATTTT. Full variable domain (remainder filled in from reference TRBV2 and TRBJ1-5): EPEVTQTPSHQVTQMGQEVILRCVPISNHLYFYWYRQILGQKVEFLVSFYNNEISEKSEIFDDQFSVERPDGSNFTLKIRSTKLEDSAMYFCASSVIAGDTPQHFGDGTRLSIL.

This clonotype was detected ten times or more. The gene calls are TRBV6-1 and TRBJ1-2; no firm D call. The V gene's germline CDR1 is MNHNS and CDR2 SASEGT. Between the trimmed V and J ends, which lost 5 bases and 0 bases, there was a span of 13 bases. The CDR3 loop spans 15 amino acids. The CDR3 is CASSSTDGANYGYTF. The CDR3 DNA is TGTGCCAGCAGTAGTACGGACGGGGCTAACTATGGCTACACCTTC.

In its sample, this clonotype was seen many times. The chain employs TRBV4-1 and TRBJ2-1; D possibly corresponds to TRBD2 (7 bases). CDR3 length equals 14 residues. Germline V gene sequence: CDR1 MGHRA, CDR2 YSYEKL. V lost 0 bases to trimming and J lost 8 bases, with 11 bases between them. The CDR3 here is CASSQDGGRDEQFF. Here the CDR3 DNA reads TGCGCCAGCAGCCAAGACGGGGGGCGGGATGAGCAGTTCTTC.

Only a few counts were recorded for this clonotype. This chain connects TRBV29-1 to TRBJ2-7, with 7 bases fitting TRBD2. Looked up from germline, CDR1 is SQVTM and CDR2 is ANQGSEA. Trimming at V came to 2 bases and at J to 6 bases, leaving 13 bases not matched to a gene. CDR3 size: 15 residues. CDR3 loop: CSVESGRAPSTEQYF. The CDR3 bases are TGCAGCGTTGAATCGGGGAGGGCGCCGAGCACCGAGCAGTACTTC.

The sample holds many counts of this clonotype. This sequence joins TRBV7-9 and TRBJ1-1; tentative D call: TRBD1 (6 bases). This CDR3 has 13 amino acids. CDR1 and CDR2 (germline): SEHNR, FQNEAQ (reference sequence). V lost 4 bases and J lost 3, with 9 bases in between. CDR3 coding DNA: TGTGCCAGCAGCTCTACAGGGCACACTGAAGCTTTCTTT. It translates to CASSSTGHTEAFF.

This clonotype was seen ten or more times. This chain links TRBV2 with TRBJ2-6; D ambiguous. The V end lost 2 bases, the J end lost 4 bases, and 21 bases lay between the germline ends. Germline V gene data show CDR1 as SNHLY and CDR2 as FYNNEI. This CDR3 is built from 19 residues. For the CDR3, the DNA is TGTGCCAGCAGTGAAATCTATTCGTGGGATCCCACAGGGGCCAACGTCCTGACTTTC. Translation gives CASSEIYSWDPTGANVLTF. Using reference TRBV2 and TRBJ2-6 for the parts outside the CDR3, the full variable domain is EPEVTQTPSHQVTQMGQEVILRCVPISNHLYFYWYRQILGQKVEFLVSFYNNEISEKSEIFDDQFSVERPDGSNFTLKIRSTKLEDSAMYFCASSEIYSWDPTGANVLTFGAGSRLTVL.

This chain joins TRBV7-9 and TRBJ2-3, with 9 bases lining up with TRBD2. Trimming cost V 5 bases and J 2 bases; bases outside gene matches: 5. The CDR3 runs to 15 residues. CDR1 is SEHNR, CDR2 FQNEAQ, per germline (reference sequence). The CDR3, as DNA: TGTGCCAGCAGCGCCCGGACTAGCGTCACAGATACGCAGTATTTT. Translation gives CASSARTSVTDTQYF.

This clonotype was recorded at least ten times. The CDR3 here is CASSFGTGVETQYF. DNA for the CDR3: TGTGCCAGCAGCTTCGGGACAGGGGTCGAGACCCAGTACTTC. This sequence joins TRBV5-6 and TRBJ2-5, with 10 nucleotides matching TRBD1. CDR3 length: 14 residues. The V and J ends lost 2 bases and 5 bases, in that order; junction bases with no gene match: 3. Looked up from germline, CDR1 is SGHDT and CDR2 is YYEEEE.

This clonotype was detected ten times or more. The V gene is TRBV28, the J gene TRBJ1-5; 9 positions agree with TRBD1. Losses at the gene ends were 5 bases for V and 5 bases for J; bases not matched to a gene: 7. Germline V gives CDR1 MDHEN, CDR2 SYDVKM. The CDR3 contains 15 residues. The CDR3 reads CASSVLTGGDQPQHF. For the CDR3, the DNA is TGTGCCAGCAGTGTCCTGACAGGGGGGGATCAGCCCCAGCATTTT.

Ten or more counts support this clonotype. This rearrangement joins TRBV3-1 to TRBJ1-3, with D unresolved. CDR1 LGHDT and CDR2 YNNKEL come from the germline V gene (reference sequence). V was trimmed by 3 bases and J by 1 base, leaving 7 bases between them. CDR3 length: 14 amino acids. CDR3 sequence: CASSHAGSGNTIYF. The DNA for the CDR3 is TGTGCCAGCAGCCACGCCGGGTCTGGAAACACCATATATTTT.

The rearrangement joins TRBV3-1 to TRBJ1-2; 9 positions agree with TRBD1. Germline V gives CDR1 LGHDT, CDR2 YNNKEL (reference sequence). Trimming cost V 7 bases and J 3 bases; bases outside gene matches: 9. The CDR3 is 15 residues long. The chain's CDR3 is CASNQRQGEDYGYTF. Here the CDR3 DNA reads TGTGCCAGCAACCAGCGACAGGGGGAGGACTATGGCTACACCTTC.

The chain combines TRBV4-1 with TRBJ2-4; D might be TRBD1 (5 bases). This CDR3 comprises 19 residues. Germline loops: CDR1 MGHRA, CDR2 YSYEKL. Trimming removed 3 bases at V and 0 bases at J, with 21 bases between. CDR3 sequence reads: CASSQSTQATLVAKNIQYF. CDR3 nucleotide sequence: TGCGCCAGCAGCCAGAGCACACAGGCTACCTTAGTAGCCAAAAACATTCAGTACTTC.

This clonotype has only a few counts. The chain recombines TRBV10-3 with TRBJ1-4, with D perhaps matching TRBD1 (5 bases). V lost 4 bases and J 5 bases, leaving 14 bases between the germline ends. This CDR3 is built from 15 residues. Germline values: CDR1 ENHRY, CDR2 SYGVKD. The CDR3 protein is CAISAQGGWNEKLFF. The CDR3 DNA follows: TGTGCCATCAGTGCGCAGGGCGGATGGAATGAAAAACTGTTTTTT.

This chain joins TRBV12-5 and TRBJ2-1; 14 bases fit TRBD2. This CDR3 spans 14 amino acids. Trimming cost V 6 bases and J 8 bases; bases outside gene matches: 3. The germline CDR1 and CDR2 sequences are LGHNT and FRNRAP. DNA of the CDR3: TGTGCTAGTGGGCCGGGACTAGCGGGAGATGAGCAGTTCTTC. Its translation: CASGPGLAGDEQFF. Together with reference TRBV12-5 and TRBJ2-1, the CDR3 gives the full variable domain: DARVTQTPRHKVTEMGQEVTMRCQPILGHNTVFWYRQTMMQGLELLAYFRNRAPLDDSGMPKDRFSAEMPDATLATLKIQPSEPRDSAVYFCASGPGLAGDEQFFGPGTRLTVL.